These T cell receptor beta chains were read from a single sample in a study of T cells in Graves' hyperthyroidism and ophthalmopathy. Each CDR3 protein gets one entry after TCRdb re-called the multiplex PCR reads with MiXCR. This sample has some 490,000 distinct CDR3 sequences, with 20% to 25% found just once. The sequenced sample consisted of blood. Receptors originate from a woman in her 70s with Graves' ophthalmopathy. Both conserved end residues are part of each CDR3. D genes are given only for firm matches. The size of a clone is reported for some rows only, either as once, few or many, or as a class for expanded clones.

j_gene,abundance,v_gene,d_gene,CDR3nt,CDR3aa
TRBJ2-7,.,TRBV27,TRBD1,TGTGCCAGCAGTTTATCTTTTGGGACAGGGATCCACGAGCAGTACTTC,CASSLSFGTGIHEQYF
TRBJ2-7,.,TRBV6-5,.,TGTGCCAGCAGTTACTCCCGATCGGGACCCGCCTCCTACGAGCAGTACTTC,CASSYSRSGPASYEQYF
TRBJ2-2,.,TRBV12-3/TRBV12-4,TRBD1,TGTGCCAGCAGCCTAGACAGGGGGATCGTCCTGAACACCGGGGAGCTGTTTTTT,CASSLDRGIVLNTGELFF
TRBJ2-1,.,TRBV18,TRBD2,TGTGCCAGCTCACCTTGGACTAGCGGCCCCTCCTACAATGAGCAGTTCTTC,CASSPWTSGPSYNEQFF
TRBJ1-2,many,TRBV28,.,TGTGCCAGCAGTCCTGCACATGCCTCGGGTAACTATGGCTACACCTTC,CASSPAHASGNYGYTF
TRBJ2-7,many,TRBV6-5,TRBD2,TGTGCCAGCAGTTACCTTCTCCCCCGACTAGCGGGACTGACCTACGAGCAGTACTTC,CASSYLLPRLAGLTYEQYF
TRBJ2-4,once,TRBV5-1,.,TGCGCCAGCAGCTCAGGGGCAGCCAAAAACATTCAGTACTTC,CASSSGAAKNIQYF
TRBJ2-1,.,TRBV15,.,TGTGCCACCAGCAGAGGTCTTGACTCCTACAATGAGCAGTTCTTC,CATSRGLDSYNEQFF
TRBJ1-1,many,TRBV28,.,TGTGCCAGTCCCGCGAGCGACTCCTCTAACACTGAAGCTTTCTTT,CASPASDSSNTEAFF
TRBJ1-3,few,TRBV6-1,.,TGTGCCAGCAGTGGGGCCCGCTCTGGAAACACCATATATTTT,CASSGARSGNTIYF
TRBJ2-7,many,TRBV6-1,.,TGTGCCAGCAGTTATCGGCAGGGTACCTACGAGCAGTACTTC,CASSYRQGTYEQYF
TRBJ1-2,.,TRBV29-1,.,TGCAGCGTTGATCAGGGCGGCTATGGCTACACCTTC,CSVDQGGYGYTF
TRBJ1-1,few,TRBV12-3/TRBV12-4,.,TGTGCCAGCGGCCTTGGGGTGAACACTGAAGCTTTCTTT,CASGLGVNTEAFF
TRBJ2-3,few,TRBV11-2,.,TGTGCCAGCAGCAATGTCTATGGGCGGCTCAAAGGCACAGATACGCAGTATTTT,CASSNVYGRLKGTDTQYF
TRBJ1-2,many,TRBV10-3,.,TGTGCCATCAGTGAGACAGCTAACTATGGCTACACCTTC,CAISETANYGYTF
TRBJ2-7,few,TRBV9,.,TGTGCCAGCAGCGTAGGGACTTTCTCCTACGAGCAGTACTTC,CASSVGTFSYEQYF
TRBJ2-1,.,TRBV20-1,.,TGCAGTGCTAGTATTCCCCAGGGGTTCTACAATGAGCAGTTCTTC,CSASIPQGFYNEQFF
TRBJ2-7,many,TRBV5-1,.,TGCGCCAGCAGCTACGGGGCAAGCTACGAGCAGTACTTC,CASSYGASYEQYF
TRBJ1-4,few,TRBV20-1,TRBD1,TGCAGTGCTTACGGGGACAGTGAAAAACTGTTTTTT,CSAYGDSEKLFF
TRBJ2-1,.,TRBV29-1,.,TGCAGCGTTGAAAAGAGGAAGCAGTTCTTC,CSVEKRKQFF
TRBJ1-2,many,TRBV7-2,TRBD1,TGTGCCAGCAGCTGGGGACAGGGGACCTATGGCTACACCTTC,CASSWGQGTYGYTF
TRBJ1-4,.,TRBV20-1,.,TGCAGTGCTAGAACGGGAACTAATGAAAAACTGTTTTTT,CSARTGTNEKLFF
TRBJ1-6,.,TRBV18,TRBD1,TGTGCCAGCTCGCGGGACAGGGTTTCACCCCTCCACTTT,CASSRDRVSPLHF
TRBJ2-7,.,TRBV10-3,.,TGTGCCATCATGGCGACCGCCGGAGGGTCCTACGAGCAGTACTTC,CAIMATAGGSYEQYF
TRBJ2-1,many,TRBV11-2,TRBD2,TGTGCCAGCAGCTTAGCCAGCGGGAGTTGGAATGAGCAGTTCTTC,CASSLASGSWNEQFF
TRBJ1-1,few,TRBV7-2,.,TGTGCCAGCAGTTCAGGGGTGGGCACTGAAGCTTTCTTT,CASSSGVGTEAFF
TRBJ1-4,.,TRBV20-1,.,TGCAGTGCCCGAGGGGGAATAACTAATGAAAAACTGTTTTTT,CSARGGITNEKLFF
TRBJ1-1,.,TRBV30,.,TGTGCCTGGGGTGGGAGGTCGACGGCGGCTTTCTTT,CAWGGRSTAAFF
TRBJ2-4,few,TRBV29-1,.,TGCAGCGTTGAAGGGTTAGACAAAAACATTCAGTACTTC,CSVEGLDKNIQYF
TRBJ1-1,many,TRBV19,.,TGTGCCAGTAGTGGAACGGGCCGCGCGGCTGAAGCTTTCTTT,CASSGTGRAAEAFF
TRBJ2-2,few,TRBV7-3,TRBD1,TGTGCCAGCAGCTTGCTTAGGGGACAGGGGACCACCGGGGAGCTGTTTTTT,CASSLLRGQGTTGELFF
TRBJ2-1,.,TRBV20-1,.,TGCAGTGCTAGAGCCGGAGCAAGCTACAATGAGCAGTTCTTC,CSARAGASYNEQFF
TRBJ2-2,few,TRBV12-3/TRBV12-4,TRBD2,TGTGCCAGCACTTTGGGAGGGAGCACCGGGGAGCTGTTTTTT,CASTLGGSTGELFF
TRBJ2-3,.,TRBV2,.,TGTGCCAGCACTTCCGATCCAGGGACTGAGGGGACGCAGTATTTT,CASTSDPGTEGTQYF
TRBJ2-7,many,TRBV2,TRBD1,TGTGCCAGCGGGGACAGGTGGAGGGACGAGCAGTACTTC,CASGDRWRDEQYF
TRBJ1-5,many,TRBV2,.,TGTGCCAGCAGGGAGGGGAGCAATCAGCCCCAGCATTTT,CASREGSNQPQHF